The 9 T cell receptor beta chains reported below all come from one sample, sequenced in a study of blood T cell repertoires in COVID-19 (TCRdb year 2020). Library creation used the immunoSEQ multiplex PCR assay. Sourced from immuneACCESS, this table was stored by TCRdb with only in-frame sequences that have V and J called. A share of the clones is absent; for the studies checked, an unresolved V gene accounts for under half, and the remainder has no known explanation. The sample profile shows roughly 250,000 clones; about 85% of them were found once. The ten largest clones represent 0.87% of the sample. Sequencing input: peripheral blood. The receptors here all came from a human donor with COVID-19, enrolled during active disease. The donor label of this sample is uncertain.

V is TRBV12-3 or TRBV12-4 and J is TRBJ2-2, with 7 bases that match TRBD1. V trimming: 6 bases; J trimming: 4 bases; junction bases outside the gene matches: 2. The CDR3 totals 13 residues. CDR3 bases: TGTGCCAGCAGCCGACAGGGCACCGGGGAGCTGTTTTTT. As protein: CASSRQGTGELFF.

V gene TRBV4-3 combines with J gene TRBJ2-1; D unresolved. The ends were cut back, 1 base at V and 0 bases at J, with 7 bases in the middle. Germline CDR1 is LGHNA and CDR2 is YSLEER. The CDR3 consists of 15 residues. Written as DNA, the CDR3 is TGCGCCAGCAGCCAAGGTACAGCCTCCTACAATGAGCAGTTCTTC. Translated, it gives CASSQGTASYNEQFF.

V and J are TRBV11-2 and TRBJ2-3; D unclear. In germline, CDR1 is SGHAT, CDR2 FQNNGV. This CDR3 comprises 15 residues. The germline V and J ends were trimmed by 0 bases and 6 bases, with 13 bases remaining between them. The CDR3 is CASSLDRARLDTQYF. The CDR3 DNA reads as TGTGCCAGCAGCTTAGATCGTGCTCGACTCGATACGCAGTATTTT.

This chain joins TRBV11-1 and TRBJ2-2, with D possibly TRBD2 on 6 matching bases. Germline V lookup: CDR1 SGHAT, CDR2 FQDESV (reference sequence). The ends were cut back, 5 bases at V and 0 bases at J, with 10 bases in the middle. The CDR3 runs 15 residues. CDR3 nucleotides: TGTGCCAGCAGCCCCGGGGGAGCGAACACCGGGGAGCTGTTTTTT. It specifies CASSPGGANTGELFF.

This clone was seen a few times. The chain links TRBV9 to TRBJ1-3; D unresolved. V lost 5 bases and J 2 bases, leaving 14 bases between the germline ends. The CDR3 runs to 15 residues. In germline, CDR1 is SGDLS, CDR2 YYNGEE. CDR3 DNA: TGTGCCAGCAGTGTGAACTGGGCTGCTGGAAACACCATATATTTT. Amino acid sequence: CASSVNWAAGNTIYF.

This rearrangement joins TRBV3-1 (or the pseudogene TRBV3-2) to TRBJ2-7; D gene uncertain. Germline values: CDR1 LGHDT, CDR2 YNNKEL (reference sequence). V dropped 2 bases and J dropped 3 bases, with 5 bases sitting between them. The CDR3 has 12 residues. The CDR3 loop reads CASSQNYYEQYF. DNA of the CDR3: TGTGCCAGCAGCCAAAATTACTACGAGCAGTACTTC.

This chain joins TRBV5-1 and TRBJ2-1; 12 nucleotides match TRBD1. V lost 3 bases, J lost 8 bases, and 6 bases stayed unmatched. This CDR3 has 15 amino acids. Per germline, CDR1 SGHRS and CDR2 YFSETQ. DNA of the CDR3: TGCGCCAGCAGCTCCGGGACAGGGGGCCTCGATGAGCAGTTCTTC. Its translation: CASSSGTGGLDEQFF.

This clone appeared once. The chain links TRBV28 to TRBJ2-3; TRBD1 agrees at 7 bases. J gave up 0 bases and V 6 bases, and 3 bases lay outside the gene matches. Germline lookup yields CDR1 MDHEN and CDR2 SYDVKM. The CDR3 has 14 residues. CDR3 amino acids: CASRGTASTDTQYF. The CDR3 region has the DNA TGTGCCAGCAGGGGGACAGCTAGCACAGATACGCAGTATTTT.

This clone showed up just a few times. The chain's CDR3 is CASSSDRVRGPQHF. CDR3 DNA sequence: TGTGCCAGCAGCTCGGACAGGGTAAGAGGGCCCCAGCATTTT. V is TRBV7-2 and J is TRBJ1-5; 8 positions agree with TRBD1. V lost 4 bases, J lost 9 bases, and 8 bases stayed unmatched. The CDR3 is made up of 14 amino acids. Per germline, CDR1 SGHTA and CDR2 FQGNSA.